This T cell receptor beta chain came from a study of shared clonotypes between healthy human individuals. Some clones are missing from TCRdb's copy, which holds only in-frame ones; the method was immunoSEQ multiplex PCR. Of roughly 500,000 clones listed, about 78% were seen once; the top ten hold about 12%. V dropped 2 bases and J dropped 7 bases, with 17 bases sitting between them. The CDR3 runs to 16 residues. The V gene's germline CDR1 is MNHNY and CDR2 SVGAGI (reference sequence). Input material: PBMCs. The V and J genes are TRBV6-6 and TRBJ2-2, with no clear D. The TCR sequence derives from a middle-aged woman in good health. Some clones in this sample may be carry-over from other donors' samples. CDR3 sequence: CASSYQDPETFGELFF. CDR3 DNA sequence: TGTGCCAGCAGTTACCAGGATCCAGAGACTTTCGGGGAGCTGTTTTTT.